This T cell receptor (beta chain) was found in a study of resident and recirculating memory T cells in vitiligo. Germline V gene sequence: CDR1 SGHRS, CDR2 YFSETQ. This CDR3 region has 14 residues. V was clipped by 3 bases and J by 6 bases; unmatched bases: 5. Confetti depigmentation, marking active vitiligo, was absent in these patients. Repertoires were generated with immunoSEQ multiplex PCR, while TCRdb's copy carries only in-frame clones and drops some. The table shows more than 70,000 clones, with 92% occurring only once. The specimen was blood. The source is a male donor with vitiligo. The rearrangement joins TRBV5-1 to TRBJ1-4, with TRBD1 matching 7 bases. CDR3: CASSSGTDYEKLFF. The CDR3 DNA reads TGCGCCAGCAGCTCCGGGACAGACTATGAAAAACTGTTTTTT.